A single sample is the source of the 24 T cell receptor beta chains below, sequenced in a study of shared clonotypes between healthy human individuals. Generated by immunoSEQ multiplex PCR, the TCRdb table keeps only in-frame clones and is missing some. This repertoire shows about 340,000 clones, over 70% found once; its top ten account for less than 11%. The sample taken for sequencing was memory CD4+ T cells sorted from blood. Subset here: CD45RA-negative fraction. The receptors originated from a man in his thirties or forties in good health.

This chain links TRBV28 with TRBJ1-1; unclear D gene. The V and J ends lost 5 bases and 10 bases respectively, with 20 bases between them. CDR3 length equals 14 residues. CDR1 is MDHEN, CDR2 SYDVKM, per germline. The CDR3 DNA sequence: TGTGCCAGCAGTCAACCCGCCCGAGCCGCGGTAGCTTTCTTT. Protein sequence: CASSQPARAAVAFF.

This clone showed up many times. The rearrangement joins TRBV6-6 to TRBJ2-3, with 8 bases identical to TRBD2. CDR3 length equals 15 residues. Germline trimming cut 4 bases from V and 0 bases from J; bases unmatched to any gene: 3. CDR1 MNHNY and CDR2 SVGAGI come from the germline V gene (reference sequence). The CDR3 DNA reads TGTGCCAGCAGTTTACTAGCGGTGAGCACAGATACGCAGTATTTT. Its translation is CASSLLAVSTDTQYF.

The chain has TRBV2 and TRBJ1-4; D is uncertain. The CDR3 sequence is 14 residues long. Trimming shortened V by 4 bases and J by 3 bases, and 9 bases separated the two germline ends. Germline assignment: CDR1 SNHLY and CDR2 FYNNEI. CDR3 DNA sequence: TGTGCCAGCAGTGGGGCGATTTCTAATGAAAAACTGTTTTTT. It codes for CASSGAISNEKLFF. The entire variable domain, with the rest obtained from reference TRBV2 and TRBJ1-4, is as follows: EPEVTQTPSHQVTQMGQEVILRCVPISNHLYFYWYRQILGQKVEFLVSFYNNEISEKSEIFDDQFSVERPDGSNFTLKIRSTKLEDSAMYFCASSGAISNEKLFFGSGTQLSVL.

The chain is built from TRBV2 and TRBJ2-2, with 14 bases matching TRBD2. J was trimmed by 6 bases and V by 6 bases; bases with no gene match: 6. Germline V gives CDR1 SNHLY, CDR2 FYNNEI. CDR3 length equals 16 residues. In DNA form, the CDR3 reads TGTGCCAGCAGCTGGACTAGCGGGAGGAGCGCCGGGGAGCTGTTTTTT. This encodes CASSWTSGRSAGELFF.

This clone has only one observation. The chain carries TRBV6-5 and TRBJ1-2; 7 bases are shared with TRBD1. The J segment lost 4 bases and the V segment lost 4 bases, leaving 6 bases of the junction unmatched. Germline values: CDR1 MNHEY, CDR2 SVGAGI. This CDR3 comprises 14 residues. CDR3 in amino acids: CASSFIDRVYGYTF. The CDR3 DNA follows: TGTGCCAGCAGTTTTATAGACAGGGTCTATGGCTACACCTTC.

The chain combines TRBV2 with TRBJ2-7, with D possibly matching TRBD1 (6 bases). CDR1 and CDR2 from the germline V gene are SNHLY and FYNNEI. Trimming shortened V by 7 bases and J by 0 bases, and 13 bases separated the two germline ends. The CDR3 consists of 14 residues. Here the CDR3 reads CASKGDGSSYEQYF. In DNA, the CDR3 is TGTGCCAGCAAGGGGGATGGTTCCTCCTACGAGCAGTACTTC.

The chain is built from TRBV19 and TRBJ1-1, with a tentative D call TRBD1 (5 bases). V was cut by 7 bases and J by 8 bases, with 20 bases left in between. This CDR3 is 14 amino acids long. Germline CDR1 is LNHDA and CDR2 is SQIVND (reference sequence). Written as DNA, the CDR3 is TGTGCCAGTAATCAGGGTTGGGGTTGGGGGGAAGCTTTCTTT. Its translation: CASNQGWGWGEAFF.

A word on this clone: Other DNA sequences in this sample translate to the same CDR3. The chain combines TRBV18 with TRBJ1-1; D is unresolved. Germline V gene sequence: CDR1 KGHSH, CDR2 LQKENI. The CDR3 runs 13 residues. The ends were cut back, 4 bases at V and 1 base at J, with 7 bases in the middle. CDR3 bases: TGTGCCAGCTCACAGGGTCAGAACACTGAAGCTTTCTTT. Its translation: CASSQGQNTEAFF.

The CDR3 protein is CASSASSIWGGLSYNEQFF. CDR3 sequence (DNA): TGTGCCAGCAGCGCTTCTTCTATATGGGGGGGCCTCTCCTACAATGAGCAGTTCTTC. The chain combines TRBV9 with TRBJ2-1, with D perhaps matching TRBD2 (7 bases). The CDR3 extends over 19 amino acids. Germline V lookup: CDR1 SGDLS, CDR2 YYNGEE. Trimming removed 3 bases from V and 0 bases from J, with 22 bases in between.

By its share, this clone is medium-sized. V gene TRBV30 combines with J gene TRBJ1-3; the D is unclear. Trimming left V 1 base short and J 3 bases short, with 10 bases between. In germline, CDR1 is GTSNPN, CDR2 SVGIG (reference sequence). The CDR3 is made up of 14 amino acids. CDR3 sequence reads: CAWSAVNGGNTIYF. The CDR3 DNA reads as TGTGCCTGGAGTGCGGTAAACGGTGGAAACACCATATATTTT.

The V and J genes are TRBV18 and TRBJ2-3, with 8 bases fitting TRBD2. Germline CDR1 reads KGHSH; CDR2 reads LQKENI. The V gene end was trimmed by 3 bases and the J gene end by 1 base; junction bases not matched to a gene: 3. The CDR3 contains 15 residues. Written as DNA, the CDR3 is TGTGCCAGCTCACCGGCGGGAGGAGGCACAGATACGCAGTATTTT. Encoded protein: CASSPAGGGTDTQYF.

This clone was detected only a few times. The sample has other DNA sequences that encode this CDR3 too. V and J are TRBV14 and TRBJ1-2, with no clear D. The V and J ends lost 1 base and 2 bases respectively, with 5 bases between them. This CDR3 region has 13 residues. Germline V gene lookup returns CDR1 SGHDN and CDR2 FVKESK. Here the CDR3 DNA reads TGTGCCAGCAGCCAAGGAGGCAACTATGGCTACACCTTC. Protein sequence: CASSQGGNYGYTF.

Worth noting for this clone: Other nucleotide sequences from this sample produce the same CDR3. The genes are TRBV27 and TRBJ2-5; D is unclear. The germline gives CDR1 MNHEY, CDR2 SMNVEV (reference sequence). Deletions cut 6 bases from V and 4 bases from J, with 6 bases between. There are 11 residues in the CDR3. The chain's CDR3 is CASRGLETQYF. Written as DNA, the CDR3 is TGTGCCAGCAGGGGCTTAGAGACCCAGTACTTC.

The chain couples TRBV18 to TRBJ2-2; D is uncertain. CDR1 and CDR2 (germline): KGHSH, LQKENI. This CDR3 is built from 15 residues. V lost 4 bases and J lost 0, with 9 bases in between. CDR3 sequence: CASSLGQANTGELFF. CDR3 DNA: TGTGCCAGCTCACTCGGCCAGGCGAACACCGGGGAGCTGTTTTTT.

This clone was recorded a few times. The rearrangement joins TRBV4-2 to TRBJ2-2, with 7 bases aligning to TRBD2. The CDR3 consists of 15 residues. Germline V gene lookup returns CDR1 LGHNA and CDR2 YNFKEQ. V was clipped by 2 bases and J by 1 base; unmatched bases: 1. The CDR3 here is CASSQSSGNTGELFF. The CDR3 DNA reads as TGTGCCAGCAGCCAATCTAGCGGGAACACCGGGGAGCTGTTTTTT.

CDR3 protein: CASSLQGFVETQYF. The CDR3 DNA follows: TGCGCCAGCAGCTTGCAGGGGTTCGTCGAGACCCAGTACTTC. V usage is TRBV5-1 and J usage is TRBJ2-5; D is possibly TRBD1 (6 bases). The V end was cut by 1 base, the J end by 5 bases, with 12 bases between. The CDR3 covers 14 residues. Germline lookup yields CDR1 SGHRS and CDR2 YFSETQ.

The V gene is TRBV9, the J gene TRBJ1-2; no firm D call. The germline V gene has CDR1 SGDLS and CDR2 YYNGEE. The CDR3 covers 15 residues. V lost 4 bases, J lost 0 bases, and 13 bases lay in between. CDR3 sequence reads: CASSSPFETNYGYTF. The CDR3 region has the DNA TGTGCCAGCAGCTCCCCGTTTGAGACTAACTATGGCTACACCTTC.

The chain couples TRBV11-2 to TRBJ1-1; no firm D call. V lost 3 bases and J 0 bases, leaving 5 bases between the germline ends. Germline CDR1 reads SGHAT; CDR2 reads FQNNGV. The CDR3 is made up of 13 amino acids. CDR3 DNA: TGTGCCAGCAGCTTGGGTCTGAACACTGAAGCTTTCTTT. It is translated as CASSLGLNTEAFF.

V is TRBV19 and J is TRBJ2-5; D not certain. The germline V gene encodes CDR1 LNHDA and CDR2 SQIVND (reference sequence). V gave up 1 base and J gave up 0 bases, with 9 bases separating them. This CDR3 comprises 15 residues. The CDR3 DNA is TGTGCCAGTAGTATAGGGGCCTCGTACCAAGAGACCCAGTACTTC. This sequence encodes CASSIGASYQETQYF.

The J gene is TRBJ2-1, the V gene TRBV10-2; D remains unclear. The germline gives CDR1 WSHSY, CDR2 SAAADI. This CDR3 comprises 11 residues. V lost 4 bases to trimming and J lost 6 bases, with 4 bases between them. CDR3 coding DNA: TGCGCCAGCAGTGCGGCCAATGAGCAGTTCTTC. Translated: CASSAANEQFF.

The V gene is TRBV11-2, the J gene TRBJ2-7; 10 bases align to TRBD2. This CDR3 contains 17 residues. Germline CDR1 is SGHAT and CDR2 is FQNNGV. V trimming: 5 bases; J trimming: 6 bases; junction bases outside the gene matches: 16. The CDR3 nucleotides are TGTGCCAGCAGCCCATTAGTCAGTCTAGCGGGAGTGGGCGAGCAGTACTTC. Protein product: CASSPLVSLAGVGEQYF. The entire variable domain, with the rest obtained from reference TRBV11-2 and TRBJ2-7, is as follows: EAGVAQSPRYKIIEKRQSVAFWCNPISGHATLYWYQQILGQGPKLLIQFQNNGVVDDSQLPKDRFSAERLKGVDSTLKIQPAKLEDSAVYLCASSPLVSLAGVGEQYFGPGTRLTVT.

CDR3 region: CASSVTLAGTDTQYF. DNA for the CDR3: TGTGCCAGCAGCGTGACGCTAGCTGGGACAGATACGCAGTATTTT. J is TRBJ2-3 and V is TRBV9; tentatively, D is TRBD2 (5 bases). Trimming stripped 2 bases from V and 3 bases from J, with 13 bases between. Germline V gene data show CDR1 as SGDLS and CDR2 as YYNGEE. The CDR3 has 15 amino acids.

The chain has TRBV19 and TRBJ2-1; 9 positions match TRBD2. CDR1 is LNHDA and CDR2 is SQIVND in the germline V gene (reference sequence). V shed 4 bases and J 6 bases; nucleotides not matched to a gene: 13. The CDR3 extends over 17 amino acids. The CDR3 sequence: CASSRGTSLLFGNEQFF. In nucleotides, the CDR3 is TGTGCCAGTAGTAGGGGGACTAGCCTCCTTTTTGGCAATGAGCAGTTCTTC.

This clone was detected ten times or more. The rearrangement uses TRBV5-1 and TRBJ2-1, with D possibly matching TRBD2 (5 bases). The V end was cut by 0 bases, the J end by 10 bases, with 17 bases between. Germline V gene sequence: CDR1 SGHRS, CDR2 YFSETQ. This CDR3 is built from 15 residues. In DNA, the CDR3 is TGCGCCAGCAGCTTGGTCCTCGAGGGTACAAGGGAGCAGTTCTTC. Translation: CASSLVLEGTREQFF.